This T cell receptor (beta chain) was found in a study of cytomegalovirus exposure and HLA in healthy donors. The study ran its PCR with 60 Vbeta and 13 Jbeta primers. Data came from immunoSEQ multiplex PCR; TCRdb stores just in-frame clones and leaves some out. The table records 150,000 to 200,000 clones, around 75% of them present only once. The germline V gene has CDR1 LGHNA and CDR2 YNFKEQ. V shed 1 base and J 8 bases; nucleotides not matched to a gene: 4. The CDR3 has 16 residues. This receptor was obtained from a woman between 45 and 65 years old in good health and CMV-seronegative. Sequenced sample: PBMCs. The genes are TRBV4-2 and TRBJ2-1; the match to TRBD2 covers 14 bases. The CDR3 nucleotides are TGTGCCAGCAGCCAAGGAGGGACTAGCGGGAGTTATGAGCAGTTCTTC. Translated, it gives CASSQGGTSGSYEQFF.